This paragraph covers one TCR beta chain sequence. The CDR3 totals 16 residues. Trimming took 4 bases from V and 8 from J; bases not matched to a gene: 17. CDR1 is SQVTM and CDR2 is ANQGSEA in the germline V gene. This record comes from a study of T cells in Graves' hyperthyroidism and ophthalmopathy. TCR beta CDR3 sequences were amplified from RNA transcripts. Carried out on the TCR CDR3, a first-round RT-PCR used the HTBI primer set. TCRdb used MiXCR to reprocess the multiplex PCR reads, holding one entry per CDR3 protein. The profile shows about 700,000 distinct CDR3 sequences, approximately 15% of them singletons.

The sequence derives from a woman under 30 with Graves' hyperthyroidism. The chain couples TRBV29-1 to TRBJ1-2, with TRBD1 identical over 9 bases. Sequenced material: blood. In DNA form, the CDR3 reads TGCAGCGTTGGTTGGGACAGGGCTTTAGGGGGTGCCGGCTACACCTTC. Residues: CSVGWDRALGGAGYTF.